In its sample, the clone carrying this TCR beta chain was seen many times. This specimen belongs to a study of Graves' ophthalmopathy and Graves' hyperthyroidism. Scientists amplified the TCR beta CDR3 regions from RNA transcripts. First-round RT-PCR used HTBI primers; second-round multiplex PCR followed. TCRdb reprocessed the multiplex PCR reads via MiXCR and lists one record per CDR3 protein. The sample consists of 650,000 to 800,000 distinct CDR3 sequences, about two fifths of them appearing once. V was cut by 3 bases and J by 1 base, with 12 bases left in between. The CDR3 is 14 amino acids. Germline V gene data show CDR1 as DFQATT and CDR2 as SNEGSKA (reference sequence).

The TCR comes from an adult man with Graves' ophthalmopathy. The sequencing sample was made of peripheral blood. The chain employs TRBV20-1 and TRBJ1-1; D is undetermined. The CDR3 coding sequence is TGCAGTGCTAGTAAAACAAGACAGAACACTGAAGCTTTCTTT. Residues: CSASKTRQNTEAFF.